Following are 23 T cell receptor beta chains from one sample sequenced in a study of tumor and adjacent non-tumor tissue in lung cancer. Three rounds of nested PCR, following a modified ARM-PCR protocol, produced the TCRbeta library. Each CDR3 protein is one row after TCRdb ran MiXCR on the multiplex PCR reads. The repertoire has approximately 71,000 distinct CDR3 sequences, roughly three fifths of them found once; the top ten carry 20% to 25%. No cell sorting was done before RNA was extracted from the tissue. Source material: lung tumor tissue. The origin of the receptors is a man in his fifties or sixties with non-small cell lung cancer.

This clonotype has ten or more counts. This sequence joins TRBV5-5 and TRBJ1-3, with unresolved D. Looked up from germline, CDR1 is SGHKS and CDR2 is YYEKEE (reference sequence). This CDR3 is 15 amino acids long. V lost 3 bases and J 1 base, leaving 11 bases between the germline ends. Here the CDR3 DNA reads TGTGCCAGCAGCTCACTTCGGGATTCTGGAAACACCATATATTTT. Translated, it gives CASSSLRDSGNTIYF.

This clonotype was counted a single time. This could be a read error, since a much larger clone is one nucleotide away. This sequence joins TRBV12-3 or TRBV12-4 and TRBJ2-1; maybe TRBD1 (5 bases). This CDR3 has 14 residues. Trimming pared 4 bases from V and 6 bases from J, leaving 13 bases between. CDR3 region: CASSSRGAVNEQFF. The CDR3 nucleotides read TGTGCCAGCAGTTCAAGGGGCGCTGTCAATGAGCAGTTCTTC.

The chain couples TRBV28 to TRBJ2-3; 7 nucleotides agree with TRBD1. From germline, CDR1 is MDHEN and CDR2 SYDVKM. Germline trimming cut 5 bases from V and 2 bases from J; bases unmatched to any gene: 10. There are 16 residues in the CDR3. CDR3 loop: CASSQLETGTTDTQYF. In DNA, the CDR3 is TGTGCCAGCAGTCAACTCGAGACAGGGACCACAGATACGCAGTATTTT.

Comment on this clonotype: The missing conserved phenylalanine or tryptophan at the end of this CDR3 makes a read error likely. The limits of the CDR3 on the DNA are not certain, so only TCRdb's listed CDR3 is given. This sequence joins TRBV5-5 and TRBJ2-6; no DNA check was done on the table's D call, TRBD2. Including both end residues, the CDR3 is 19 amino acids long. Germline V gives CDR1 SGHKS, CDR2 YYEKEE (reference sequence). The CDR3: CASSLDSSAVSSRANVPTY.

The rearrangement uses TRBV10-2 and TRBJ1-5; D is uncertain. The CDR3 loop spans 13 amino acids. Germline V gene lookup returns CDR1 WSHSY and CDR2 SAAADI. Trimming shortened V by 4 bases and J by 6 bases, and 10 bases separated the two germline ends. The CDR3 bases are TGCGCCAGCAGTGTGACAACTACTCAGCCCCAGCATTTT. Its translation: CASSVTTTQPQHF.

Points on this clonotype: This may come from a read error, since a much larger clone is one base off. It is likely a read error, because the conserved phenylalanine at the end of the CDR3 is missing. The chain is built from TRBV10-3 and TRBJ2-2, with 8 bases identical to TRBD1. The CDR3 spans 14 residues. V shed 9 bases and J 2 bases; nucleotides not matched to a gene: 5. From germline, CDR1 is ENHRY and CDR2 SYGVKD. CDR3 sequence reads: CAIGQGGNTGELFL. The CDR3 DNA sequence: TGTGCCATTGGACAGGGTGGTAACACCGGGGAGCTGTTTTTG.

In its sample, this clonotype was seen once. The chain links TRBV29-1 to TRBJ2-7; 8 positions match TRBD1. The CDR3 extends over 12 amino acids. Germline V gene data show CDR1 as SQVTM and CDR2 as ANQGSEA. Germline trimming cut 7 bases from V and 9 bases from J; bases unmatched to any gene: 11. This CDR3 reads CSAGTGKGVQYF. CDR3 DNA sequence: TGCAGCGCCGGGACAGGCAAGGGGGTGCAGTACTTC.

As regards this clonotype: Just one base apart from a much larger clone, this may be a read error. V and J are TRBV20-1 and TRBJ1-1, with D tentatively TRBD1 (6 bases). The CDR3 consists of 12 residues. Germline V CDR1 and CDR2: DFQATT, SNEGSKA (reference sequence). CDR3 in amino acids: CGGQGSNTEAFF. The DNA for the CDR3 is TGCGGTGGTCAGGGGTCGAACACTGAAGCTTTCTTT.

A word on this clonotype: Compared with germline, one end of the junction differs, possibly owing to a read error. This chain connects TRBV29-1 to TRBJ2-6; 8 bases match TRBD2. The CDR3 consists of 14 residues. Germline V CDR1 and CDR2: SQVTM, ANQGSEA. Written as DNA, the CDR3 is TGCATCGTTGGAGAGCTCGGGGGGGCCAAGGTCCTGACATTC. Translation gives CIVGELGGAKVLTF.

This chain links TRBV10-3 with TRBJ1-5; D is unclear. Germline values: CDR1 ENHRY, CDR2 SYGVKD. V lost 4 bases and J 11 bases, leaving 21 bases between the germline ends. This CDR3 has 15 residues. CDR3 coding DNA: TGTGCCATCAGTGGGACGACATGGGTCGGCCAGGCCCAGCATTTT. Its translation: CAISGTTWVGQAQHF.

Concerning this clonotype itself: At one end the junction does not follow the germline gene, possibly because of a read error. The chain combines TRBV6-1 with TRBJ2-7; D uncertain. Looked up from germline, CDR1 is MNHNS and CDR2 is SASEGT. This CDR3 has 15 residues. The DNA for the CDR3 is TGTGTCAGCAGTGAAGCTGTGAGTCTCTCCTACGAGCGGTACTTC. Translation: CVSSEAVSLSYERYF.

Concerning this clonotype: Mismatch with germline at one junction end may stem from a read error. CDR3 region: CVSSLTGGLEASF. The CDR3 region has the DNA TGTGTCAGCAGCTTGACAGGGGGCCTTGAAGCTTCCTTT. This chain connects TRBV11-1 to TRBJ1-1, with 10 bases that match TRBD1. CDR3 size: 13 residues. Germline CDR1 reads SGHAT; CDR2 reads FQDESV (reference sequence).

In regard to this clonotype: This may arise from a read error, as a much more abundant clone is one base away. This chain joins TRBV4-1 and TRBJ2-7; 8 bases line up with TRBD1. The V segment lost 1 base and the J segment 4 bases; nucleotides outside the gene matches: 6. The CDR3 consists of 15 residues. Germline lookup yields CDR1 MGHRA and CDR2 YSYEKL. The CDR3 DNA is TGCGCCAGCAGCCAAGGGACAGGGCTCTTGTACGAGCAGTACTTC. It encodes CASSQGTGLLYEQYF.

Concerning this clonotype itself: At one boundary the junction diverges from the germline segment, which might be a read error. The J gene is TRBJ2-1, the V gene TRBV28; D might be TRBD1 or TRBD2, each matching 5 bases. The V gene's germline CDR1 is MDHEN and CDR2 SYDVKM. The CDR3 contains 16 residues. CDR3 DNA: TGTGCCAGCACCAAGACGGGGACCCATGTTTACAATGAGCAATTCTTC. Translating gives CASTKTGTHVYNEQFF.

This clonotype was recorded many times. The chain couples TRBV29-1 to TRBJ2-7; D possibly corresponds to TRBD2 (7 bases). Trimming removed 4 bases from V and 7 bases from J, with 20 bases in between. CDR1 SQVTM and CDR2 ANQGSEA come from the germline V gene. The CDR3 has 14 amino acids. The CDR3 protein is CSVAGGASPREQYF. CDR3 DNA: TGCAGCGTTGCTGGGGGGGCTAGCCCTCGTGAGCAGTACTTC.

The table lists this clonotype with a few counts. The chain carries TRBV7-9 and TRBJ2-1; 7 bases are a match to TRBD2. The CDR3 length is 13 residues. Germline CDR1 reads SEHNR; CDR2 reads FQNEAQ (reference sequence). V lost 1 base and J lost 10; bases outside the gene matches: 4. This CDR3 is CASSLGEGQEQFF. The DNA for the CDR3 is TGTGCCAGCAGCTTAGGGGAGGGGCAGGAGCAGTTCTTC.

Note on this clonotype: A much larger clone is a single base away; this may be a read error. The rearrangement links TRBV6-1 to TRBJ2-4; D gene unclear. CDR3 length equals 12 residues. From germline, CDR1 is MNHNS and CDR2 SASEGT. The CDR3 region has the DNA TGTGCCAGCAGTGAGAGGCCCAACATTCTGTACTTC. Its translation: CASSERPNILYF.

V is TRBV24-1 and J is TRBJ2-1, with TRBD2 matching 8 bases. The V and J ends lost 4 bases and 7 bases, in that order; junction bases with no gene match: 20. The CDR3 sequence is 19 residues long. Germline-derived CDR1 and CDR2 are KGHDR and SFDVKD. The CDR3 sequence: CATSDRWGESGSAVNEQFF. CDR3 bases: TGTGCCACCAGTGACCGTTGGGGTGAAAGCGGGAGCGCGGTGAATGAGCAGTTCTTC.

The chain carries TRBV2 and TRBJ2-1; TRBD2 might be the D (6 bases). CDR1 and CDR2 from the germline V gene are SNHLY and FYNNEI. The CDR3 loop spans 12 amino acids. V shed 6 bases and J shed 6 bases, with 9 bases lying between them. DNA for the CDR3: TGTGCCAGCAGAGGAGGGTTCAATGAGCAGTTCTTC. Protein product: CASRGGFNEQFF.

As concerns this clonotype: At one end, the junction sequence differs from germline, possibly due to a read error. The CDR3 sequence: CTSTVAGATYSEQFF. The CDR3 bases are TGTACCAGCACCGTAGCGGGGGCCACCTACAGTGAGCAGTTCTTC. The V and J genes are TRBV12-3 or TRBV12-4 and TRBJ2-1; 9 bases match TRBD2. The CDR3 has 15 residues.

The sample holds many counts of this clonotype. The rearrangement links TRBV6-1 to TRBJ1-4; the D is unclear. The CDR3 contains 15 residues. Germline CDR1 and CDR2: MNHNS and SASEGT. V lost 6 bases and J lost 0, with 11 bases in between. The CDR3 loop is CASRPGFATNEKLFF. The CDR3 DNA follows: TGTGCCAGCAGGCCGGGGTTTGCAACTAATGAAAAACTGTTTTTT.

Turning to this clonotype: An end of the junction does not agree with germline; a read error may underlie this. The J gene is TRBJ2-7, the V gene TRBV29-1, with D maybe TRBD1 (5 bases). This CDR3 comprises 13 residues. The germline V gene encodes CDR1 SQVTM and CDR2 ANQGSEA. CDR3 nucleotide sequence: TGCAGCGTTAGACAGTTTGGATGGTACGAGCAGCACTTC. It specifies CSVRQFGWYEQHF.

This clonotype was seen a single time. This may be a read error, as it is one base from a much larger clone. The final CDR3 position lacks the conserved phenylalanine or tryptophan, pointing to a likely read error. The V call is TRBV6-6, the J call TRBJ2-7; D unclear. This CDR3 comprises 12 residues. Trimming left V 7 bases short and J 7 bases short, with 14 bases between. Germline values: CDR1 MNHNY, CDR2 SVGAGI (reference sequence). DNA of the CDR3: TGTGCCAGCACCTTCGGGCTGCGGGAGCAGTACTGC. Translation gives CASTFGLREQYC.